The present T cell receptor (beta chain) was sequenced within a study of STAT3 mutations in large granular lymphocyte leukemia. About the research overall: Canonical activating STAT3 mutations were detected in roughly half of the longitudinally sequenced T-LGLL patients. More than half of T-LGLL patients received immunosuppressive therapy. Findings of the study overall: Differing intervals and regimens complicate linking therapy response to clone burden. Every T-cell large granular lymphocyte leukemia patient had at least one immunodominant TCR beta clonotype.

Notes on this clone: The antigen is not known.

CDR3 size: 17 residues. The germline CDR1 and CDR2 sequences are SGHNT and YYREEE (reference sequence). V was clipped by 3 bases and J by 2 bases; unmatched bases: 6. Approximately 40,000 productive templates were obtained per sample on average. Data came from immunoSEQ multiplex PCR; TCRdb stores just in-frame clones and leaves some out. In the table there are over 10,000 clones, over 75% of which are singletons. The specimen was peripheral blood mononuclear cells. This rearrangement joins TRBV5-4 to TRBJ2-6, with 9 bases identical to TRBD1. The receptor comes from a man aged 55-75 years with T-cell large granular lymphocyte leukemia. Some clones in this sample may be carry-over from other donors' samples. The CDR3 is CASSSPGQGAGANVLTF. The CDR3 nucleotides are TGTGCCAGCAGCTCTCCGGGACAGGGAGCTGGGGCCAACGTCCTGACTTTC. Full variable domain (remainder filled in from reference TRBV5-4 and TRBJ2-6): ETGVTQSPTHLIKTRGQQVTLRCSSQSGHNTVSWYQQALGQGPQFIFQYYREEENGRGNFPPRFSGLQFPNYSSELNVNALELDDSALYLCASSSPGQGAGANVLTFGAGSRLTVL.